The 3 T cell receptor beta chains below come from one sample, sequenced in a study of blood T cell repertoires in COVID-19. Clones were sequenced by immunoSEQ multiplex PCR, and TCRdb holds only the in-frame ones, with some missing. The sample holds 150,000 to 200,000 clones, approximately 80% seen once. The source material was PBMCs or T cells enriched from blood (not recorded which). The receptors here all came from an older man who had been exposed to COVID-19.

The chain joins TRBV9 to TRBJ2-3, with 8 bases that match TRBD2. V shed 6 bases, J shed 3 bases, and the junction held 3 bases outside the gene matches. CDR3 size: 13 residues. Germline V gives CDR1 SGDLS, CDR2 YYNGEE. CDR3 nucleotide sequence: TGTGCCAGCAACGGGGGGGAAACAGATACGCAGTATTTT. Amino acids: CASNGGETDTQYF.

The V and J genes are TRBV11-2 and TRBJ2-5; D not certain. The CDR3 is 14 residues long. The V gene's germline CDR1 is SGHAT and CDR2 FQNNGV. V was cut by 0 bases and J by 1 base, with 6 bases left in between. For the CDR3, the DNA is TGTGCCAGCAGCTTAGATCAGTCCCAAGAGACCCAGTACTTC. This codes for CASSLDQSQETQYF.

The rearrangement uses TRBV2 and TRBJ2-5; 7 bases match TRBD1. Germline assignment: CDR1 SNHLY and CDR2 FYNNEI. The CDR3 extends over 15 amino acids. The V and J ends lost 7 bases and 0 bases, in that order; junction bases with no gene match: 8. The CDR3 reads CASNRDRPNQETQYF. The CDR3, as DNA: TGTGCCAGCAATCGGGACAGACCTAACCAAGAGACCCAGTACTTC.